This T cell receptor (beta chain) was retrieved from a study of a mutant IDH1 vaccine in newly diagnosed glioma. Study-wide context: Earlier therapy was either radiotherapy, temozolomide, or both, and most got both.

Notes on this clone: Its antigen is as yet unknown.

This CDR3 contains 14 residues. Germline CDR1 is SGHRS and CDR2 is YFSETQ. V was shortened by 0 bases and J by 4 bases, with 10 bases between the two germline ends. Clones were sequenced by immunoSEQ multiplex PCR, and TCRdb holds only the in-frame ones, with some missing. The repertoire holds some 19,000 clones, approximately 85% seen once, with approximately 5% in the top ten. Study-wide points: It seemed that pseudoprogression was not linked to changes in the top peripheral T cell clonotypes.

Time point described: baseline, week 1 (first vaccination visit). Treatment meaning: pre-vaccination baseline after standard-of-care therapy. The source material was PBMCs, sampled from a glioma patient treated with radiotherapy, temozolomide or both. The TCR sequence derives from a man aged 35-49 years with glioma. The chain combines TRBV5-1 with TRBJ1-2, with D hard to call. CDR3 in DNA: TGCGCCAGCAGCTTGGAAAGTGCCGGCTATGGCTACACCTTC. This encodes CASSLESAGYGYTF.